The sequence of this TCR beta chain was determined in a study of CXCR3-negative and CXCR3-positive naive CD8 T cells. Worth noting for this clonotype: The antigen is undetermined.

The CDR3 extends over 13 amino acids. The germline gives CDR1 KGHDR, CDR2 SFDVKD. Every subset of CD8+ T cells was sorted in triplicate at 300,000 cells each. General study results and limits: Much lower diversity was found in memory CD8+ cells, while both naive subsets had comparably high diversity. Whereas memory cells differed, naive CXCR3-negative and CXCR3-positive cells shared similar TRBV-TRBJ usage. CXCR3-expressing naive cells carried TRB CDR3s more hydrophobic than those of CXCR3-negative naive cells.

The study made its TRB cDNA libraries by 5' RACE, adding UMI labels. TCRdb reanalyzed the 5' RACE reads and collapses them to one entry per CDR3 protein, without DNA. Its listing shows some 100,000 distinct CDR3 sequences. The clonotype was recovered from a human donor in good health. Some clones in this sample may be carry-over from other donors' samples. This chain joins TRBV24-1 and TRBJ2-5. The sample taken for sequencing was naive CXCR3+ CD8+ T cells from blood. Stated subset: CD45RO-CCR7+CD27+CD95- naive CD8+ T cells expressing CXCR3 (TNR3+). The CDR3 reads CATRDGDGETQYF.